The next 26 T cell receptor beta chains were all read from a single sample in a study of cytomegalovirus exposure and HLA in healthy donors. PCR primers comprised 60 Vbeta and 13 Jbeta primers. Sequencing was performed with immunoSEQ multiplex PCR; in TCRdb, only in-frame clones are kept and a portion is missing. This sample has fewer than 130,000 clones, with 76% found just once. Sequencing input: PBMCs. These TCRs come from a man younger than 40 in good health and CMV-seropositive.

The chain recombines TRBV28 with TRBJ2-1, with a tentative D call TRBD2 (6 bases). The V gene's germline CDR1 is MDHEN and CDR2 SYDVKM. The germline V and J ends were trimmed by 6 bases and 2 bases, with 14 bases remaining between them. This CDR3 has 15 residues. DNA of the CDR3: TGTGCCAGCAGGGTAGGGCGGGAAACCTACAATGAGCAGTTCTTC. Translating gives CASRVGRETYNEQFF.

V usage is TRBV27 and J usage is TRBJ1-5; 9 bases are a match to TRBD1. The V gene end was trimmed by 4 bases and the J gene end by 0 bases; junction bases not matched to a gene: 4. Per the germline V gene, CDR1 is MNHEY and CDR2 is SMNVEV (reference sequence). This CDR3 is 16 amino acids long. The CDR3 bases are TGTGCCAGCAGTTCACCGGGACAGGGTAGCAATCAGCCCCAGCATTTT. The encoded protein is CASSSPGQGSNQPQHF.

CDR3 coding DNA: TGTGCCAGCAGCTTAGCGACAGGGACAGCCTCCTACGAGCAGTACTTC. Residues: CASSLATGTASYEQYF. The chain uses TRBV7-2 and TRBJ2-7; TRBD1 matches 7 bases. V was pared by 0 bases and J by 0 bases, with 5 bases of the junction left unmatched. The CDR3 extends over 16 amino acids. In germline, CDR1 is SGHTA, CDR2 FQGNSA.

This clone was found once. V gene TRBV6-1 combines with J gene TRBJ2-7; 7 bases are shared with TRBD1. The trim removed 1 base at V and 0 bases at J, leaving 9 bases unmatched. This CDR3 region has 17 residues. From germline, CDR1 is MNHNS and CDR2 SASEGT. CDR3 residues: CASSEGPPGQISYEQYF. In DNA, the CDR3 is TGTGCCAGCAGTGAAGGGCCACCGGGACAGATCTCCTACGAGCAGTACTTC.

The chain recombines TRBV30 with TRBJ2-7; tentatively, D is TRBD1 (6 bases). V was shortened by 1 base and J by 5 bases, with 15 bases between the two germline ends. CDR3 length equals 14 residues. CDR1 is GTSNPN, CDR2 SVGIG, per germline (reference sequence). This CDR3 is CAWSERRGANEQYF. CDR3 nucleotide sequence: TGTGCCTGGAGTGAACGCAGGGGAGCGAACGAGCAGTACTTC.

V gene TRBV10-1 combines with J gene TRBJ1-1; maybe TRBD1 (6 bases). Germline CDR1 reads WNHNN; CDR2 reads SYGVQD (reference sequence). Trimming stripped 7 bases from V and 3 bases from J, with 12 bases between. The CDR3 extends over 13 amino acids. In nucleotides, the CDR3 is TGCGCCAGCAAAGGGAGGGGGGACACTGAAGCTTTCTTT. Translation: CASKGRGDTEAFF.

The chain combines TRBV21-1 with TRBJ2-7; the D call of TRBD2 is as the table states it, not checked on the DNA. TRBV21-1 corresponds to a pseudogene. The CDR3 consists of 16 residues. Here the CDR3 DNA reads TGTGCCAGCAGCAAAGTAGAGCGGGGGGATTATTACGAGCAGTACTTC. Amino acid sequence: CASSKVERGDYYEQYF.

J is TRBJ2-7 and V is TRBV6-6, with no clear D. Germline lookup yields CDR1 MNHNY and CDR2 SVGAGI (reference sequence). This CDR3 contains 13 residues. Trimming cost V 0 bases and J 3 bases, with 6 bases left between them. The CDR3 DNA reads as TGTGCCAGCAGTTACTCAAGAGACTACGAGCAGTACTTC. Protein product: CASSYSRDYEQYF.

This rearrangement joins TRBV27 to TRBJ1-6; D gene unclear. This CDR3 has 13 amino acids. Trimming left V 10 bases short and J 4 bases short, with 11 bases between. Germline CDR1 and CDR2: MNHEY and SMNVEV (reference sequence). For the CDR3, the DNA is TGTGCCACCCGCGGGATGTATAATTCACCCCTCCACTTT. Its translation: CATRGMYNSPLHF.

V and J are TRBV19 and TRBJ2-7; D remains ambiguous. This CDR3 has 13 residues. Germline values: CDR1 LNHDA, CDR2 SQIVND (reference sequence). Deletions cut 0 bases from V and 4 bases from J, with 7 bases between. The CDR3 loop is CASSIDPGYEQYF. The DNA of the CDR3 is TGTGCCAGTAGTATAGATCCAGGTTACGAGCAGTACTTC.

The V and J genes are TRBV6-6 and TRBJ2-1; D is perhaps TRBD2 (5 bases). The CDR3 consists of 15 residues. The V gene's germline CDR1 is MNHNY and CDR2 SVGAGI (reference sequence). V shed 7 bases and J shed 3 bases, with 16 bases lying between them. The CDR3 nucleotides are TGTGCCAGCATCGGGGAGCCCGGCATCTACAATGAGCAGTTCTTC. Translation: CASIGEPGIYNEQFF.

V usage is TRBV28 and J usage is TRBJ1-2, with 9 bases aligning to TRBD1. Trimming cost V 4 bases and J 4 bases; bases outside gene matches: 7. The CDR3 is 15 residues long. Looked up from germline, CDR1 is MDHEN and CDR2 is SYDVKM. CDR3 in amino acids: CASSSHGTGPYGYTF. In DNA, the CDR3 is TGTGCCAGCAGTTCGCATGGGACAGGGCCCTATGGCTACACCTTC.

The rearrangement links TRBV19 to TRBJ1-1; 9 nucleotides match TRBD1. Germline V gives CDR1 LNHDA, CDR2 SQIVND (reference sequence). Germline trimming cut 5 bases from V and 6 bases from J; bases unmatched to any gene: 10. The CDR3 loop spans 15 amino acids. The CDR3 region is CASSPHRGRESEAFF. The CDR3 DNA sequence: TGTGCCAGTAGTCCTCACAGGGGGCGCGAATCTGAAGCTTTCTTT. The complete variable domain, with remaining parts taken from reference TRBV19 and TRBJ1-1, reads DGGITQSPKYLFRKEGQNVTLSCEQNLNHDAMYWYRQDPGQGLRLIYYSQIVNDFQKGDIAEGYSVSREKKESFPLTVTSAQKNPTAFYLCASSPHRGRESEAFFGQGTRLTVV.

The rearrangement joins TRBV5-1 to TRBJ2-2, with 8 bases lining up with TRBD1. This CDR3 has 14 amino acids. Per germline, CDR1 SGHRS and CDR2 YFSETQ. Germline trimming cut 4 bases from V and 3 bases from J; bases unmatched to any gene: 2. In DNA form, the CDR3 reads TGCGCCAGCAGCCAGACAGGGGACACCGGGGAGCTGTTTTTT. This translates into CASSQTGDTGELFF.

The chain's CDR3 is CASSFGAGTEAFF. The CDR3 DNA reads as TGTGCCAGCAGCTTTGGGGCCGGCACTGAAGCTTTCTTT. V and J are TRBV7-3 and TRBJ1-1; weak D call: TRBD1 (5 bases). This CDR3 contains 13 residues. V lost 3 bases, J lost 4 bases, and 9 bases lay in between. The germline V gene has CDR1 SGHTA and CDR2 FQGTGA. Full variable domain (rest looked up from reference TRBV7-3 and TRBJ1-1): GAGVSQTPSNKVTEKGKYVELRCDPISGHTALYWYRQSLGQGPEFLIYFQGTGAADDSGLPNDRFFAVRPEGSVSTLKIQRTERGDSAVYLCASSFGAGTEAFFGQGTRLTVV.

The rearrangement joins TRBV6-1 to TRBJ2-3, with a possible D match to TRBD1 (6 bases). CDR1 and CDR2 (germline): MNHNS, SASEGT. The CDR3 consists of 15 residues. V lost 3 bases and J 0 bases, leaving 10 bases between the germline ends. CDR3 region: CASSEGTHSTDTQYF. CDR3 DNA: TGTGCCAGCAGTGAGGGGACACACAGCACAGATACGCAGTATTTT.

Here the CDR3 DNA reads TGCAGCGTCCGAGGACAGATTGAAGCTTTCTTT. It yields the protein CSVRGQIEAFF. The chain carries TRBV29-1 and TRBJ1-1; a weak D match, TRBD1 (6 bases). This CDR3 spans 11 amino acids. Germline-derived CDR1 and CDR2 are SQVTM and ANQGSEA. V lost 6 bases and J lost 7, with 12 bases in between.

This chain links TRBV2 with TRBJ1-5; TRBD1 might be the D (5 bases). This CDR3 contains 15 residues. The germline gives CDR1 SNHLY, CDR2 FYNNEI. Trimming removed 7 bases at V and 2 bases at J, with 15 bases between. The CDR3 reads CASTLSQQGNQPQHF. The CDR3 DNA is TGTGCCAGCACCCTCTCGCAACAGGGCAATCAGCCCCAGCATTTT.

This clone was counted between two and nine times. The genes are TRBV7-2 and TRBJ1-4; TRBD1 is a possible D gene (6 bases). Germline V gives CDR1 SGHTA, CDR2 FQGNSA. CDR3 length: 14 amino acids. Trimming shortened V by 3 bases and J by 8 bases, and 13 bases separated the two germline ends. The chain's CDR3 is CASSFGQSGEKLFF. For the CDR3, the DNA is TGTGCCAGCAGCTTCGGACAGTCCGGAGAAAAACTGTTTTTT.

CDR3 in DNA: TGTGCCAGCAGCTTCGGGAACACTGAAGCTTTCTTT. Encoded protein: CASSFGNTEAFF. The chain employs TRBV7-9 and TRBJ1-1; D ambiguous. Germline-derived CDR1 and CDR2 are SEHNR and FQNEAQ (reference sequence). There are 12 residues in the CDR3. Trimming shortened V by 3 bases and J by 1 base, and 3 bases separated the two germline ends. The full variable domain, completed using reference TRBV7-9 and TRBJ1-1, is DTGVSQNPRHKITKRGQNVTFRCDPISEHNRLYWYRQTLGQGPEFLTYFQNEAQLEKSRLLSDRFSAERPKGSFSTLEIQRTEQGDSAMYLCASSFGNTEAFFGQGTRLTVV.

This chain uses TRBV7-8 with TRBJ1-4, with D possibly being TRBD1 (5 bases). The V end was cut by 5 bases, the J end by 7 bases, with 14 bases between. The CDR3 runs 14 residues. The germline V gene has CDR1 SGHVS and CDR2 FQNEAQ. The CDR3 region has the DNA TGTGCCAGCAGCACGGGCCCTAGGGGTGAAAAACTGTTTTTT. This translates into CASSTGPRGEKLFF.

V gene TRBV27 combines with J gene TRBJ2-3, with D maybe TRBD2 (5 bases). The CDR3 runs to 17 residues. From germline, CDR1 is MNHEY and CDR2 SMNVEV (reference sequence). Trimming removed 1 base from V and 2 bases from J, with 16 bases in between. The CDR3 nucleotides read TGTGCCAGCAGTTTATTTAGAGGGAACAGCCCCACAGATACGCAGTATTTT. It codes for CASSLFRGNSPTDTQYF.

This clone occurred once. V and J are TRBV5-4 and TRBJ1-2; D may be TRBD1 (6 bases). V gave up 2 bases and J gave up 4 bases, with 15 bases separating them. CDR1 is SGHNT, CDR2 YYREEE, per germline (reference sequence). The CDR3 length is 15 residues. The CDR3 coding sequence is TGTGCCAGCAGCTTCCGCCCCGGGACACCCTATGGCTACACCTTC. Encoded protein: CASSFRPGTPYGYTF.

The CDR3, as DNA: TGTGCCAGCAGGGCCGGGACAGGGAGTCCCGGGGAGCTGTTTTTT. It is translated as CASRAGTGSPGELFF. The chain couples TRBV6-5 to TRBJ2-2; 9 nucleotides align to TRBD1. CDR3 size: 15 residues. Losses at the gene ends were 6 bases for V and 6 bases for J; bases not matched to a gene: 8. Germline assignment: CDR1 MNHEY and CDR2 SVGAGI.

This clone has just a few counts. Here the CDR3 reads CASSQDPLYNEQFF. The DNA for the CDR3 is TGCGCCAGCAGCCAAGATCCTCTTTACAATGAGCAGTTCTTC. The gene calls are TRBV4-3 and TRBJ2-1; D ambiguous. The CDR3 is made up of 14 amino acids. CDR1 is LGHNA and CDR2 is YSLEER in the germline V gene. Between the trimmed V and J ends, which lost 0 bases and 4 bases, there was a span of 7 bases.

The chain links TRBV6-5 to TRBJ2-7; a weak D match, TRBD2 (6 bases). Trimming cost V 6 bases and J 2 bases, with 11 bases left between them. There are 13 residues in the CDR3. Germline-derived CDR1 and CDR2 are MNHEY and SVGAGI. The chain's CDR3 is CASRGTGAYEQYF. As DNA, the CDR3 is TGTGCCAGCAGGGGGACTGGGGCCTACGAGCAGTACTTC.